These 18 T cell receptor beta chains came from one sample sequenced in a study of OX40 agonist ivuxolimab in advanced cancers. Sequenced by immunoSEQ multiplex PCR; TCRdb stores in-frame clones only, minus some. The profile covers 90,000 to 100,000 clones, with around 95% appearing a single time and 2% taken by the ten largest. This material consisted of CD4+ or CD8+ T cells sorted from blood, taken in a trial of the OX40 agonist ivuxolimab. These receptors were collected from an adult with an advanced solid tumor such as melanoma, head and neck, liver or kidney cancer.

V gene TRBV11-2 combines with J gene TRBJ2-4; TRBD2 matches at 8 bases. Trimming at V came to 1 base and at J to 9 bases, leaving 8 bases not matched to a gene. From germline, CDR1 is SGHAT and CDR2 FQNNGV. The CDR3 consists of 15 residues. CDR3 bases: TGTGCCAGCAGCTTAGTCAGGGGTCGGGAGGGCATTCAGTACTTC. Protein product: CASSLVRGREGIQYF.

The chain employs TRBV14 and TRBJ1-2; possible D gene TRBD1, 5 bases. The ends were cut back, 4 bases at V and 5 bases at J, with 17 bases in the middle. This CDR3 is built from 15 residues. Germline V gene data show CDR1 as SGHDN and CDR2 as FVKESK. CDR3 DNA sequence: TGTGCCAGCAGCCGGGCCAACCGGGACTCATATGGCTACACCTTC. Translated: CASSRANRDSYGYTF.

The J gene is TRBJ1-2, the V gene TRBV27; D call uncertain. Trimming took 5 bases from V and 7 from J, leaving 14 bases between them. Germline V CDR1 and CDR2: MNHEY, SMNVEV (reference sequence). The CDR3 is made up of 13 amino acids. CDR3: CASSTAGEGGYTF. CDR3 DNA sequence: TGTGCCAGCAGTACGGCGGGAGAGGGTGGCTACACCTTC.

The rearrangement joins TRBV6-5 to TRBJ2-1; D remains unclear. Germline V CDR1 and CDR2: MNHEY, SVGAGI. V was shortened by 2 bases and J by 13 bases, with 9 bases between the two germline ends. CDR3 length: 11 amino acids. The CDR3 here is CASSYPAQQFF. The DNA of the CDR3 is TGTGCCAGCAGTTACCCAGCCCAACAGTTCTTC.

Here the CDR3 DNA reads TGCGCCAGCAATGAAGGATCAGATACGCAGTATTTT. Its translation is CASNEGSDTQYF. The V gene is TRBV5-1, the J gene TRBJ2-3; D call uncertain. V was shortened by 6 bases and J by 4 bases, with 9 bases between the two germline ends. The CDR3 has 12 residues. The germline CDR1 and CDR2 sequences are SGHRS and YFSETQ. Full variable domain (remainder filled in from reference TRBV5-1 and TRBJ2-3): KAGVTQTPRYLIKTRGQQVTLSCSPISGHRSVSWYQQTPGQGLQFLFEYFSETQRNKGNFPGRFSGRQFSNSRSEMNVSTLELGDSALYLCASNEGSDTQYFGPGTRLTVL.

The CDR3 spells CASRLTGEQYF. CDR3 nucleotide sequence: TGTGCCAGCAGGTTGACGGGGGAGCAGTACTTC. The chain is built from TRBV6-5 and TRBJ2-7; TRBD2 is a possible D gene (5 bases). Germline V gene lookup returns CDR1 MNHEY and CDR2 SVGAGI. Trimming took 6 bases from V and 7 from J, leaving 10 bases between them. This CDR3 comprises 11 residues.

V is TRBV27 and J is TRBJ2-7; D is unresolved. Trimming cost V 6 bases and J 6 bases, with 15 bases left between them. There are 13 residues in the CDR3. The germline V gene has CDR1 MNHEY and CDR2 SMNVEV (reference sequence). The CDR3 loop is CASRTGVGGEQYF. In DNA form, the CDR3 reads TGTGCCAGCAGGACGGGCGTGGGTGGCGAGCAGTACTTC.

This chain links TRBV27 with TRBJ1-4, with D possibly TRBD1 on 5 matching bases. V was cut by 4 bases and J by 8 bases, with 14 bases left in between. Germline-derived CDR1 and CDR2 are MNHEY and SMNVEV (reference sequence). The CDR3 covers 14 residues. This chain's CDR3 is CASSSQGVGEKLFF. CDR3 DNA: TGTGCCAGCAGTTCTCAGGGTGTAGGGGAAAAACTGTTTTTT.

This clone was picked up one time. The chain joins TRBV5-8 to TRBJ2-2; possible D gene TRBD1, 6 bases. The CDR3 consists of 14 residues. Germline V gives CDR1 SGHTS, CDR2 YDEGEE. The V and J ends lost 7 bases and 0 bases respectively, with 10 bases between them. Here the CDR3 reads CASLGAPNTGELFF. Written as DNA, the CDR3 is TGTGCCAGCCTGGGGGCGCCGAACACCGGGGAGCTGTTTTTT.

The CDR3 nucleotides are TGTGCCAGCAGCTTCCCCGGACAGGGTAACTACGAGCAGTACTTC. It encodes CASSFPGQGNYEQYF. The chain combines TRBV28 with TRBJ2-7, with TRBD1 matching 8 bases. Unmatched junction bases numbered 10, after V lost 6 bases and J lost 3 bases. The length of the CDR3 is 15 residues. From germline, CDR1 is MDHEN and CDR2 SYDVKM. The full variable domain, rest sourced from reference TRBV28 and TRBJ2-7, is DVKVTQSSRYLVKRTGEKVFLECVQDMDHENMFWYRQDPGLGLRLIYFSYDVKMKEKGDIPEGYSVSREKKERFSLILESASTNQTSMYLCASSFPGQGNYEQYFGPGTRLTVT.

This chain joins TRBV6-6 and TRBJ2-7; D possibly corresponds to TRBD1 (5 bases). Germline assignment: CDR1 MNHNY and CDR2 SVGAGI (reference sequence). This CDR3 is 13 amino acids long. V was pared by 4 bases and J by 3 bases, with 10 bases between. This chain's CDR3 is CASSSDSFYEQYF. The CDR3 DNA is TGTGCCAGCAGTTCCGACAGTTTCTACGAGCAGTACTTC.

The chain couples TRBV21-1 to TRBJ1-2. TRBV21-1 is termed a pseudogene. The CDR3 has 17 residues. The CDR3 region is CASSKCERLSQNYGYTF. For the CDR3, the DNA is TGTGCCAGCAGCAAATGCGAACGGCTTAGTCAAAACTATGGCTACACCTTC.

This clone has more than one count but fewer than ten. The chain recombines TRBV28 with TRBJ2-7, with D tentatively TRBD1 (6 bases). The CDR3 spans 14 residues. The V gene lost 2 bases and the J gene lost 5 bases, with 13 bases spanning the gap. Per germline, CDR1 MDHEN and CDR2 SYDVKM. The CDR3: CASSLGPGEHEQYF. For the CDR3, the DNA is TGTGCCAGCAGTTTAGGGCCAGGGGAACACGAGCAGTACTTC.

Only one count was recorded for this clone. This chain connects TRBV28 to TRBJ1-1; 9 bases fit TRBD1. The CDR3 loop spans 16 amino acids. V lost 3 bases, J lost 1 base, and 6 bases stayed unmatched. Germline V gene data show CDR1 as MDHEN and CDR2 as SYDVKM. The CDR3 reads CASSFPRTGENTEAFF. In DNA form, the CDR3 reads TGTGCCAGCAGTTTTCCTCGGACAGGGGAGAACACTGAAGCTTTCTTT.

The CDR3 here is CACGDTQYF. In DNA, the CDR3 is TGTGCCTGCGGGGATACGCAGTATTTT. The chain carries TRBV25-1 and TRBJ2-3; possible D gene TRBD2, 5 bases. Germline CDR1 and CDR2: MGHDK and SYGVNS. V was cut by 11 bases and J by 6 bases, with 6 bases left in between. The CDR3 extends over 9 amino acids. The full variable domain, its missing parts supplied by reference TRBV25-1 and TRBJ2-3, is EADIYQTPRYLVIGTGKKITLECSQTMGHDKMYWYQQDPGMELHLIHYSYGVNSTEKGDLSSESTVSRIRTEHFPLTLESARPSHTSQYLCACGDTQYFGPGTRLTVL.

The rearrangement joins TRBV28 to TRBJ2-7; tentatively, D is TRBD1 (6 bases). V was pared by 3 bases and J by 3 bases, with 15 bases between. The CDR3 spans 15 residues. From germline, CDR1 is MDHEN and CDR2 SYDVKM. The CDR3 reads CASSFRGKSSYEQYF. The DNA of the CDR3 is TGTGCCAGCAGTTTTAGGGGGAAGTCAAGCTACGAGCAGTACTTC.

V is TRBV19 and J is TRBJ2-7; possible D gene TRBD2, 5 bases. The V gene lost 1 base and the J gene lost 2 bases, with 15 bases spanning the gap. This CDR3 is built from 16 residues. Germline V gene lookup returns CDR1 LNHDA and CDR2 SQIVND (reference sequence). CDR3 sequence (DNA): TGTGCCAGTAGTATAGGGGCGGGTAGCCCTACCTACGAGCAGTACTTC. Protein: CASSIGAGSPTYEQYF.

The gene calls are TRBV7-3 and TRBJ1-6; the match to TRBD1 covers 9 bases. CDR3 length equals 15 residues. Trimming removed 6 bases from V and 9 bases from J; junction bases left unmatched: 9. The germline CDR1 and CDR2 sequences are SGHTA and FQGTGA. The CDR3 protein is CASSTTGGQGSPLHF. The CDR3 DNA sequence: TGTGCCAGCAGTACTACAGGGGGCCAGGGTTCACCCCTCCACTTT.